The 22 T cell receptor beta chains reported below all come from one sample, sequenced in a study of cytomegalovirus exposure and HLA in healthy donors. Both 60 Vbeta primers and 13 Jbeta primers went into the PCR. Data came from immunoSEQ multiplex PCR; TCRdb stores just in-frame clones and leaves some out. The sample contains 150,000 to 200,000 clones, approximately 86% of which appear only once. The sequencing sample was made of PBMCs. These receptors were taken from a woman younger than 30 in good health and CMV-seronegative.

The chain recombines TRBV21-1 with TRBJ2-6; the table's D gene call, TRBD1, was not cross checked with the DNA. TRBV21-1 is tagged as a pseudogene. This CDR3 comprises 17 residues. The CDR3 DNA reads TGTGCCAGCACCAGGACAGGGGGTAACTCTGGGGCCAACGTCCTGACTTTC. Its translation: CASTRTGGNSGANVLTF.

The chain employs TRBV2 and TRBJ2-5; the match to TRBD1 covers 7 bases. The J call may not be correct, given that the DNA end is closer to TRBJ2-7. Germline V gene sequence: CDR1 SNHLY, CDR2 FYNNEI. This CDR3 has 16 amino acids. This CDR3 is CASSPARTGDSYEQYF. CDR3 DNA: TGTGCCAGCAGCCCCGCCCGGACAGGCGACTCCTACGAGCAGTACTTC.

The chain is built from TRBV18 and TRBJ1-6, with 9 bases that match TRBD1. V was clipped by 0 bases and J by 10 bases; unmatched bases: 4. CDR1 is KGHSH and CDR2 is LQKENI in the germline V gene. This CDR3 spans 15 amino acids. The CDR3 coding sequence is TGTGCCAGCTCACCACCGGGACAGGGACAATCACCCCTCCACTTT. Encoded protein: CASSPPGQGQSPLHF.

This clone has just one count. The germline gene is not matched at one end of the junction; a read error may be the cause. This sequence joins TRBV5-4 and TRBJ2-7; 7 bases align to TRBD2. The germline CDR1 and CDR2 sequences are SGHNT and YYREEE (reference sequence). The CDR3 covers 14 residues. CDR3 in DNA: TGTGTCAGCAGCTTGGCTGGCGGGGGCTACGAGCAGTACTTC. Amino acids: CVSSLAGGGYEQYF.

The chain employs TRBV4-3 and TRBJ1-4; no clear D. V was trimmed by 5 bases and J by 6 bases, leaving 16 bases between them. The V gene's germline CDR1 is LGHNA and CDR2 YSLEER. This CDR3 has 15 residues. The chain's CDR3 is CASSSSGGIDEKLFF. In DNA, the CDR3 is TGCGCCAGCAGCTCGTCGGGAGGGATAGATGAAAAACTGTTTTTT.

The chain uses TRBV19 and TRBJ1-6, with no clear D. This CDR3 spans 14 amino acids. CDR1 and CDR2 from the germline V gene are LNHDA and SQIVND (reference sequence). The V and J ends lost 10 bases and 9 bases respectively, with 19 bases between them. The DNA for the CDR3 is TGTGCCACCGAAGGAGGGCTGGGAGGTTCACCCCTCCACTTT. Its translation is CATEGGLGGSPLHF.

The CDR3 bases are TGTGCCAGCAGTAGACAGGGGACCAGCCATGGCTACACCTTC. Its protein product is CASSRQGTSHGYTF. This chain links TRBV6-1 with TRBJ1-2; 8 bases are a match to TRBD1. CDR3 length equals 14 residues. Losses at the gene ends were 5 bases for V and 6 bases for J; bases not matched to a gene: 8. Germline assignment: CDR1 MNHNS and CDR2 SASEGT.

The chain couples TRBV19 to TRBJ2-1; 8 bases are shared with TRBD2. Per the germline V gene, CDR1 is LNHDA and CDR2 is SQIVND (reference sequence). The trim removed 10 bases at V and 3 bases at J, leaving 8 bases unmatched. The CDR3 runs 14 residues. CDR3 loop: CATLRGADYNEQFF. The CDR3 DNA reads as TGTGCCACCCTGCGGGGGGCCGACTACAATGAGCAGTTCTTC.

The V and J genes are TRBV27 and TRBJ1-2; 9 bases map to TRBD1. The CDR3 runs to 16 residues. The germline CDR1 and CDR2 sequences are MNHEY and SMNVEV (reference sequence). V shed 3 bases, J shed 1 base, and the junction held 6 bases outside the gene matches. The CDR3 sequence is CASSFRTGGLNYGYTF. CDR3 nucleotides: TGTGCCAGCAGTTTCCGCACAGGGGGCCTTAACTATGGCTACACCTTC.

The chain recombines TRBV4-1 with TRBJ1-5; D may be TRBD1 (6 bases). Trimming took off 1 base at V and 6 bases at J, with 13 bases between the two ends. This CDR3 has 15 amino acids. Looked up from germline, CDR1 is MGHRA and CDR2 is YSYEKL. Here the CDR3 reads CASSQGTLDSQPQHF. The CDR3 region has the DNA TGCGCCAGCAGCCAAGGCACCTTGGACAGTCAGCCCCAGCATTTT.

V usage is TRBV19 and J usage is TRBJ1-5, with D possibly being TRBD1 (5 bases). V was clipped by 4 bases and J by 4 bases, with 11 bases between them. The CDR3 is 14 amino acids. The V gene's germline CDR1 is LNHDA and CDR2 SQIVND (reference sequence). The CDR3 region is CASSNLGRNQPQHF. The DNA of the CDR3 is TGTGCCAGTAGTAATTTGGGGCGAAATCAGCCCCAGCATTTT.

The chain links TRBV6-6 to TRBJ2-2; a weak D match, TRBD1 (6 bases). V was clipped by 2 bases and J by 5 bases, with 9 bases between them. The CDR3 has 14 residues. Germline CDR1 and CDR2: MNHNY and SVGAGI (reference sequence). CDR3 in amino acids: CASSYLQGTGELFF. The CDR3 DNA reads as TGTGCCAGCAGTTACCTCCAGGGGACCGGGGAGCTGTTTTTT.

This clone was observed a single time. The CDR3 loop reads CASSLQDSPNVNEQFF. CDR3 bases: TGTGCCAGTAGTTTGCAGGACTCCCCCAACGTCAATGAGCAGTTCTTC. V and J are TRBV19 and TRBJ2-1; a possible D gene is TRBD2 (5 bases). In germline, CDR1 is LNHDA, CDR2 SQIVND (reference sequence). The CDR3 consists of 16 residues. The V gene lost 5 bases and the J gene lost 6 bases, with 20 bases spanning the gap.

This clone was observed a single time. This chain joins TRBV23-1 and TRBJ1-5; D perhaps matches TRBD1 (5 bases). TRBV23-1 is assigned to the ORF class and has an uncertain function. This CDR3 is 17 amino acids long. Trimming cost V 2 bases and J 0 bases, with 14 bases left between them. The CDR3 here is CASSQPQEKYSNQPQHF. For the CDR3, the DNA is TGCGCCAGCAGTCAACCACAGGAGAAATATAGCAATCAGCCCCAGCATTTT.

On this clone: This specimen includes other DNA sequences encoding the same CDR3. The chain employs TRBV5-4 and TRBJ1-5; TRBD1 matches at 9 bases. Germline CDR1 is SGHNT and CDR2 is YYREEE (reference sequence). CDR3 size: 14 residues. Losses at the gene ends were 4 bases for V and 6 bases for J; bases not matched to a gene: 5. This CDR3 is CASSPDRGGQPQHF. The CDR3 nucleotides read TGTGCCAGCAGCCCGGACAGGGGCGGTCAGCCCCAGCATTTT.

The chain carries TRBV15 and TRBJ2-7; D perhaps matches TRBD2 (6 bases). Germline V gene sequence: CDR1 LNHNV, CDR2 YYDKDF (reference sequence). The CDR3 runs to 15 residues. V was clipped by 1 base and J by 4 bases, with 14 bases between them. CDR3 region: CATSRVYGSTYEQYF. Here the CDR3 DNA reads TGTGCCACCAGCAGAGTTTACGGGAGCACGTACGAGCAGTACTTC. Together with reference TRBV15 and TRBJ2-7, the CDR3 gives the full variable domain: DAMVIQNPRYQVTQFGKPVTLSCSQTLNHNVMYWYQQKSSQAPKLLFHYYDKDFNNEADTPDNFQSRRPNTSFCFLDIRSPGLGDTAMYLCATSRVYGSTYEQYFGPGTRLTVT.

V and J are TRBV5-1 and TRBJ2-3; 14 bases map to TRBD2. Germline-derived CDR1 and CDR2 are SGHRS and YFSETQ. This CDR3 is built from 14 residues. The V and J ends lost 10 bases and 5 bases, in that order; junction bases with no gene match: 6. In DNA form, the CDR3 reads TGCGCCTCCCGGGGACTAGCGGGGGAAGATACGCAGTATTTT. This sequence encodes CASRGLAGEDTQYF.

This sequence joins TRBV5-1 and TRBJ2-2; D is unresolved. Germline loops: CDR1 SGHRS, CDR2 YFSETQ. The CDR3 totals 12 residues. V lost 4 bases and J 6 bases, leaving 7 bases between the germline ends. CDR3 in DNA: TGCGCCAGCAGCCCGAGTGCCGGGGAGCTGTTTTTT. Protein sequence: CASSPSAGELFF.

This clone was detected once. V and J are TRBV18 and TRBJ1-5, with D possibly matching TRBD1 (5 bases). This CDR3 has 16 amino acids. The germline V gene encodes CDR1 KGHSH and CDR2 LQKENI. Trimming pared 2 bases from V and 3 bases from J, leaving 14 bases between. The CDR3 is CASSPRSGPPNQPQHF. CDR3 nucleotides: TGTGCCAGCTCACCAAGGTCAGGGCCCCCCAATCAGCCCCAGCATTTT.

The chain couples TRBV28 to TRBJ2-7, with TRBD2 as a possible D gene (6 bases). Trimming removed 6 bases at V and 7 bases at J, with 10 bases between. CDR1 and CDR2 from the germline V gene are MDHEN and SYDVKM. There are 11 residues in the CDR3. The chain's CDR3 is CASRMAGEQYF. CDR3 sequence (DNA): TGTGCCAGCAGAATGGCGGGGGAGCAGTACTTC.

J is TRBJ2-3 and V is TRBV6-6; TRBD2 might be the D (5 bases). Per the germline V gene, CDR1 is MNHNY and CDR2 is SVGAGI (reference sequence). Trimming removed 5 bases from V and 0 bases from J, with 12 bases in between. This CDR3 has 15 residues. CDR3 sequence: CASSPARVSTDTQYF. The CDR3 DNA follows: TGTGCCAGCAGTCCCGCGAGGGTTAGCACAGATACGCAGTATTTT.

The CDR3 here is CASSPVGDKSSYEQYF. The CDR3 bases are TGTGCCAGTAGTCCCGTGGGGGACAAGAGCTCCTACGAGCAGTACTTC. The V and J genes are TRBV19 and TRBJ2-7; TRBD1 might be the D (6 bases). The CDR3 spans 16 residues. The V gene's germline CDR1 is LNHDA and CDR2 SQIVND (reference sequence). Trimming took off 5 bases at V and 0 bases at J, with 17 bases between the two ends.